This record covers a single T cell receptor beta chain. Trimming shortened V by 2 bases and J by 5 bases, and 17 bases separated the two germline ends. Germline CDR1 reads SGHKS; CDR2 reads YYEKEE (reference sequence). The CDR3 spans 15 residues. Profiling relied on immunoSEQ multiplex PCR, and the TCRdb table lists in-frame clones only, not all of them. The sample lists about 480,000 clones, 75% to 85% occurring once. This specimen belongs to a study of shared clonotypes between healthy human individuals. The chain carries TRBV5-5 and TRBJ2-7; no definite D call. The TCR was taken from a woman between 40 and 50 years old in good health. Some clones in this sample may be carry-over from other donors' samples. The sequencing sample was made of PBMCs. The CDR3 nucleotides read TGTGCCAGCAGCTTCGCCAAGGCCGGTCTAGACGAGCAGTACTTC. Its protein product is CASSFAKAGLDEQYF.